These 22 T cell receptor beta chains share one sample of origin, sequenced in a study of OX40 agonist ivuxolimab in advanced cancers. Some clones are missing from TCRdb's copy, which holds only in-frame ones; the method was immunoSEQ multiplex PCR. There are about 13,000 clones in the sample; around 80% occur only once, and about 37% lies in the top ten. Sequencing used CD4+ or CD8+ T cells sorted from blood, obtained in a trial of the OX40 agonist ivuxolimab. The origin of the receptors is an adult with an advanced solid tumor such as melanoma, head and neck, liver or kidney cancer.

The chain recombines TRBV19 with TRBJ2-5; 11 bases match TRBD2. This CDR3 spans 16 amino acids. Germline V gives CDR1 LNHDA, CDR2 SQIVND (reference sequence). V was pared by 1 base and J by 4 bases, with 5 bases of the junction left unmatched. CDR3 protein: CASSIGSGGAGETQYF. Here the CDR3 DNA reads TGTGCCAGTAGTATAGGTAGCGGGGGGGCTGGAGAGACCCAGTACTTC.

The chain has TRBV7-9 and TRBJ2-1, with 9 bases aligning to TRBD1. The CDR3 spans 12 residues. With 7 bases clipped from V and 9 bases from J, the junction kept 4 bases outside the gene matches. Per germline, CDR1 SEHNR and CDR2 FQNEAQ (reference sequence). CDR3 protein: CASTGTGSEQFF. DNA of the CDR3: TGTGCCAGCACCGGGACAGGGAGTGAGCAGTTCTTC.

This chain links TRBV2 with TRBJ1-2; D remains unclear. The CDR3 runs 14 residues. The V end was cut by 0 bases, the J end by 5 bases, with 10 bases between. Germline V gene data show CDR1 as SNHLY and CDR2 as FYNNEI. The CDR3 spells CASSEAPLRYGYTF. In DNA, the CDR3 is TGTGCCAGCAGTGAAGCGCCCCTCCGGTATGGCTACACCTTC. The full variable domain, its missing parts supplied by reference TRBV2 and TRBJ1-2, is EPEVTQTPSHQVTQMGQEVILRCVPISNHLYFYWYRQILGQKVEFLVSFYNNEISEKSEIFDDQFSVERPDGSNFTLKIRSTKLEDSAMYFCASSEAPLRYGYTFGSGTRLTVV.

The chain has TRBV19 and TRBJ1-2, with D unresolved. V lost 1 base and J 8 bases, leaving 11 bases between the germline ends. From germline, CDR1 is LNHDA and CDR2 SQIVND (reference sequence). The CDR3 consists of 13 residues. CDR3 loop: CASSIGKGDGYTF. The CDR3 DNA follows: TGTGCCAGTAGTATAGGGAAGGGTGACGGCTACACCTTC.

This clone was seen once. The chain uses TRBV7-2 and TRBJ2-1; weak D call: TRBD2 (6 bases). Trimming cost V 1 base and J 8 bases, with 15 bases left between them. There are 15 residues in the CDR3. CDR1 and CDR2 (germline): SGHTA, FQGNSA. The CDR3 spells CASSLGLLGGDEQFF. The DNA of the CDR3 is TGTGCCAGCAGCTTAGGACTCCTGGGCGGGGATGAGCAGTTCTTC.

The chain couples TRBV15 to TRBJ1-5, with unresolved D. V was shortened by 5 bases and J by 7 bases, with 15 bases between the two germline ends. Germline V gene lookup returns CDR1 LNHNV and CDR2 YYDKDF (reference sequence). CDR3 length: 14 amino acids. CDR3 in amino acids: CATSLGLNLQPQHF. The CDR3 DNA sequence: TGTGCCACCAGCCTAGGTCTCAATCTACAGCCCCAGCATTTT.

The chain links TRBV27 to TRBJ2-7; 12 bases map to TRBD2. Per germline, CDR1 MNHEY and CDR2 SMNVEV (reference sequence). Germline trimming cut 5 bases from V and 3 bases from J; bases unmatched to any gene: 8. The CDR3 has 16 residues. The CDR3, as DNA: TGTGCCAGCAGTCCCCCGGGACTAGCGGGCATCTACGAGCAGTACTTC. It codes for CASSPPGLAGIYEQYF.

By sample fraction, this clone is medium-sized. This chain uses TRBV27 with TRBJ2-7, with D possibly TRBD1 on 5 matching bases. V shed 2 bases and J shed 4 bases, with 15 bases lying between them. The CDR3 sequence is 15 residues long. CDR1 and CDR2 (germline): MNHEY, SMNVEV (reference sequence). Here the CDR3 DNA reads TGTGCCAGCAGTTTAAGGGCAGGGCCGCCTTACGAGCAGTACTTC. Translation: CASSLRAGPPYEQYF.

The rearrangement links TRBV9 to TRBJ1-6; D possibly corresponds to TRBD1 (6 bases). Germline loops: CDR1 SGDLS, CDR2 YYNGEE. Trimming stripped 0 bases from V and 10 bases from J, with 14 bases between. The CDR3 runs 15 residues. The CDR3 loop is CASSVGGQGDSPLHF. CDR3 in DNA: TGTGCCAGCAGCGTAGGGGGGCAGGGTGACTCACCCCTCCACTTT.

This clone was seen more than once but under ten times. This sequence joins TRBV5-6 and TRBJ1-1; unclear D gene. CDR1 is SGHDT, CDR2 YYEEEE, per germline. The CDR3 runs to 12 residues. Deletions cut 1 base from V and 7 bases from J, with 8 bases between. The CDR3 protein is CASSLNMNEAFF. Here the CDR3 DNA reads TGTGCCAGCAGCTTGAACATGAATGAAGCTTTCTTT.

The rearrangement uses TRBV19 and TRBJ1-4, with 7 bases aligning to TRBD1. V lost 4 bases and J lost 8; bases outside the gene matches: 13. Germline V CDR1 and CDR2: LNHDA, SQIVND (reference sequence). This CDR3 spans 16 amino acids. Here the CDR3 reads CASSKGAFSREEKLFF. Here the CDR3 DNA reads TGTGCCAGTAGTAAGGGGGCCTTTTCTCGGGAGGAAAAACTGTTTTTT.

CDR3 nucleotides: TGTGCCAGCAGCTTAGCGACCACAGGGAACTATGGCTACACCTTC. It codes for CASSLATTGNYGYTF. The genes are TRBV7-9 and TRBJ1-2; TRBD1 might be the D (6 bases). The germline V gene has CDR1 SEHNR and CDR2 FQNEAQ (reference sequence). The CDR3 spans 15 residues. Trimming stripped 0 bases from V and 2 bases from J, with 10 bases between.

The genes are TRBV30 and TRBJ2-2; D is unclear. Germline V gene data show CDR1 as GTSNPN and CDR2 as SVGIG (reference sequence). The CDR3 totals 14 residues. V was cut by 0 bases and J by 5 bases, with 10 bases left in between. CDR3 sequence: CAWSVLSDTGELFF. The CDR3 DNA reads as TGTGCCTGGAGTGTACTGAGCGATACCGGGGAGCTGTTTTTT.

Here the CDR3 reads CASSLGTSGYGYTF. The CDR3 DNA sequence: TGTGCCAGCAGCTTAGGGACGTCGGGGTATGGCTACACCTTC. This rearrangement joins TRBV7-6 to TRBJ1-2; no clear D. The germline V and J ends were trimmed by 1 base and 5 bases, with 11 bases remaining between them. Germline V gene lookup returns CDR1 SGHVS and CDR2 FNYEAQ. The CDR3 totals 14 residues.

This chain links TRBV7-8 with TRBJ2-1, with 8 positions matching TRBD2. This CDR3 contains 17 residues. Unmatched junction bases numbered 6, after V lost 1 base and J lost 1 base. Germline loops: CDR1 SGHVS, CDR2 FQNEAQ. The CDR3 nucleotides read TGTGCCAGCAGCTTAGGCGCGGGACTAGATTCCTACAATGAGCAGTTCTTC. It codes for CASSLGAGLDSYNEQFF.

The chain employs TRBV15 and TRBJ1-2, with D possibly TRBD1 on 6 matching bases. Trimming stripped 0 bases from V and 4 bases from J, with 9 bases between. CDR1 and CDR2 (germline): LNHNV, YYDKDF (reference sequence). The CDR3 consists of 14 residues. The CDR3 DNA follows: TGTGCCACCAGCAGAGAATCGACAGGCTATGGCTACACCTTC. Its translation: CATSRESTGYGYTF.

This clone has only a few counts. This chain uses TRBV6-1 with TRBJ1-2, with a weak D call TRBD1 (6 bases). This CDR3 is 14 amino acids long. The V gene's germline CDR1 is MNHNS and CDR2 SASEGT. Trimming pared 5 bases from V and 3 bases from J, leaving 13 bases between. The CDR3 nucleotides read TGTGCCAGCAGTCCACCGACAGGCTACTATGGCTACACCTTC. It specifies CASSPPTGYYGYTF.

V usage is TRBV2 and J usage is TRBJ2-7; the D gene is possibly TRBD1 (5 bases). The ends were cut back, 7 bases at V and 3 bases at J, with 7 bases in the middle. The germline gives CDR1 SNHLY, CDR2 FYNNEI. The CDR3 is 11 residues long. CDR3 residues: CASIRGYEQYF. CDR3 nucleotide sequence: TGTGCCAGCATAAGGGGCTACGAGCAGTACTTC.

The genes are TRBV5-6 and TRBJ2-1; 11 bases are a match to TRBD1. CDR1 SGHDT and CDR2 YYEEEE come from the germline V gene. This CDR3 comprises 19 residues. The J segment lost 1 base and the V segment lost 1 base, leaving 10 bases of the junction unmatched. The CDR3 is CASSLWGGQGARSYNEQFF. The CDR3 DNA follows: TGTGCCAGCAGCTTGTGGGGCGGACAGGGGGCCCGGTCCTACAATGAGCAGTTCTTC.

The chain carries TRBV27 and TRBJ2-1; 7 bases map to TRBD2. J gave up 7 bases and V 4 bases, and 4 bases lay outside the gene matches. The germline CDR1 and CDR2 sequences are MNHEY and SMNVEV (reference sequence). The CDR3 is 13 residues long. This CDR3 is CASSSTSENEQFF. DNA for the CDR3: TGTGCCAGCAGTTCAACTAGCGAGAATGAGCAGTTCTTC.

The chain employs TRBV11-2 and TRBJ2-5; D gene ambiguous. The CDR3 is 15 amino acids. The V end lost 8 bases, the J end lost 6 bases, and 22 bases lay between the germline ends. Germline V lookup: CDR1 SGHAT, CDR2 FQNNGV. The CDR3 sequence is CASGPMLSASKTQYF. The CDR3 DNA sequence: TGTGCCAGCGGACCAATGTTGAGCGCCTCTAAGACCCAGTACTTC.

CDR3 in amino acids: CASSSGQGLGTEAFF. The CDR3, as DNA: TGTGCCAGCAGCTCGGGACAGGGTCTTGGCACTGAAGCTTTCTTT. V is TRBV5-6 and J is TRBJ1-1; 9 bases are a match to TRBD1. Germline-derived CDR1 and CDR2 are SGHDT and YYEEEE. J gave up 4 bases and V 3 bases, and 7 bases lay outside the gene matches. CDR3 size: 15 residues.